The rows below give T cell receptor beta chains drawn from one sample of a study of blood T cells in healthy people across ages. From the 5' RACE reads, TCRdb called clonotypes with MiXCR, one entry per CDR3 protein. The sample lists roughly 1.5 million distinct CDR3 sequences, roughly two fifths seen once, with over 3.5% in the top ten. The material sequenced was blood. Receptor source: a woman aged 18-29 years in good health. CDR3s include the opening cysteine and the closing phenylalanine or tryptophan. A D gene is named only where the DNA matches it firmly. A clone size is listed for some rows: how often the clone was seen (once, few, many), or a class if it is expanded.

>NA|TRBJ2-5|TRBV7-9|NA
CASSPSLAQQRDQETQYF
TGTGCCAGCAGTCCCTCCCTAGCGCAGCAGAGAGACCAAGAGACCCAGTACTTC
>TRBD1|TRBJ1-6|TRBV4-1|few
CASSQPTGRFRPLHF
TGCGCCAGCAGCCAACCGACAGGGCGTTTTCGGCCCCTCCACTTT
>NA|TRBJ2-7|TRBV21-1|NA
CASSKGNRGVTYEQYF
TGTGCCAGCAGCAAAGGAAACAGGGGGGTGACCTACGAGCAGTACTTC
>TRBD2|TRBJ2-3|TRBV20-1|NA
CSASERERGTDTQYF
TGCAGTGCTAGTGAGCGGGAGCGAGGCACAGATACGCAGTATTTT
>TRBD2|TRBJ2-3|TRBV29-1|NA
CSVENSGKGFDAQYF
TGCAGCGTAGAGAATAGCGGGAAGGGGTTTGATGCGCAGTATTTT
>TRBD2|TRBJ2-3|TRBV9|few
CASSVETAGGTDTQYF
TGTGCCAGCAGCGTAGAAACCGCGGGGGGCACAGATACGCAGTATTTT
>TRBD2|TRBJ2-1|TRBV20-1|NA
CSAPLRGGSSYNEQFF
TGCAGTGCCCCGCTGCGGGGGGGAAGCTCCTACAATGAGCAGTTCTTC
>NA|TRBJ2-1|TRBV15|NA
CATSRDLGGTYNEQFF
TGTGCCACCAGCAGAGATCTAGGGGGAACCTACAATGAGCAGTTCTTC
>NA|TRBJ1-1|TRBV27|few
CASSPTPEVPEAFF
TGTGCCAGCAGTCCGACACCGGAGGTACCTGAAGCTTTCTTT
>TRBD2|TRBJ2-7|TRBV28|NA
CASSRPPLAGVSYKQYF
TGTGCCAGCAGCCGACCCCCTCTAGCGGGAGTGTCCTACAAGCAGTACTTC
>TRBD1|TRBJ1-2|TRBV15|once
CATSTRQGHGYTF
TGTGCCACCAGCACACGACAGGGTCACGGCTACACCTTC
>TRBD1|TRBJ1-1|TRBV4-1|NA
CASSPGQGNPEAFF
TGCGCCAGCAGCCCGGGACAGGGAAACCCTGAAGCTTTCTTT
>TRBD2|TRBJ2-5|TRBV7-9|NA
CASSLTSGRQSGTQYF
TGTGCCAGCAGCTTGACTAGCGGGAGGCAGTCGGGGACCCAGTACTTC
>NA|TRBJ2-7|TRBV29-1|NA
CSVEVRGRFHYEQYF
TGCAGCGTTGAGGTCAGGGGCCGTTTTCACTACGAGCAGTACTTC
>TRBD2|TRBJ2-3|TRBV6-5|few
CASRALAGMADTQYF
TGTGCCAGCAGAGCACTAGCGGGGATGGCAGATACGCAGTATTTT
>NA|TRBJ1-2|TRBV14|many
CASSPFNGGGYTF
TGTGCCAGCAGCCCTTTTAATGGTGGTGGCTACACCTTC
>NA|TRBJ1-2|TRBV12-3/TRBV12-4|NA
CVSSRRPYYGYTF
TGTGTCAGCAGCCGTCGGCCCTACTATGGCTACACCTTC
>NA|TRBJ2-5|TRBV29-1|NA
CSVLGLHLGTQYF
TGCAGCGTTCTGGGCCTGCACTTGGGGACCCAGTACTTC
>NA|TRBJ2-7|TRBV29-1|NA
CSVESTQGNEQYF
TGCAGCGTTGAAAGTACCCAGGGCAATGAGCAGTACTTC
>TRBD2|TRBJ2-3|TRBV7-2|once
CASSLDGTSGDTQYF
TGTGCCAGCAGCTTAGACGGGACTAGCGGAGATACGCAGTATTTT
>TRBD2|TRBJ2-1|TRBV20-1|NA
CSATTGTSGHEQFF
TGCAGTGCCACCACGGGGACTAGCGGGCATGAGCAGTTCTTC
>NA|TRBJ2-5|TRBV3-1|many
CASSQEGETQYF
TGTGCCAGCAGCCAAGAGGGAGAGACCCAGTACTTC
>TRBD2|TRBJ2-3|TRBV12-3/TRBV12-4|NA
CASSLFGLAGRDTQYF
TGTGCCAGCAGTTTATTTGGACTAGCGGGTCGAGATACGCAGTATTTT
>TRBD1|TRBJ2-7|TRBV24-1|few
CATSGPTGGDEQYF
TGTGCCACCAGTGGCCCGACAGGGGGTGACGAGCAGTACTTC
>NA|TRBJ2-5|TRBV2|NA
CASSEALGTHNEQYF
TGTGCCAGCAGTGAAGCGCTCGGGACTCACAATGAGCAGTACTTC
>NA|TRBJ2-3|TRBV20-1|few
CSAPGSTDTQYF
TGCAGTGCCCCCGGGAGCACAGATACGCAGTATTTT
>NA|TRBJ2-7|TRBV15|few
CATSRDLEVYEQYF
TGTGCCACCAGCAGAGATCTTGAGGTGTACGAGCAGTACTTC
>NA|TRBJ2-7|TRBV10-3|NA
CAIRLAPGYEQYF
TGTGCCATCAGACTAGCCCCTGGTTACGAGCAGTACTTC
>NA|TRBJ1-2|TRBV5-1|NA
CASSDSLYGYTF
TGCGCCAGCAGCGATTCACTCTATGGCTACACCTTC
>TRBD1|TRBJ1-5|TRBV30|NA
CAWSLAGGDQPQHF
TGTGCCTGGAGTTTGGCAGGGGGCGATCAGCCCCAGCATTTT
>NA|TRBJ2-1|TRBV7-2|NA
CASSLSLGGGNNEQFF
TGTGCCAGCAGCTTAAGCCTCGGTGGCGGGAACAATGAGCAGTTCTTC
>NA|TRBJ1-2|TRBV10-3|NA
CAISERPPGYTF
TGTGCCATCAGTGAGAGGCCCCCTGGCTACACCTTC
>NA|TRBJ1-1|TRBV7-9|NA
CASSLRRLGNTEAFF
TGTGCCAGCAGCCTCCGACGCCTAGGGAACACTGAAGCTTTCTTT
>NA|TRBJ2-1|TRBV29-1|NA
CSVEGTRKAEQFF
TGCAGCGTTGAGGGGACACGGAAAGCTGAGCAGTTCTTC
>NA|TRBJ1-1|TRBV4-3|NA
CASSQGEGWRDTEAFF
TGCGCCAGCAGCCAAGGCGAGGGGTGGAGGGACACTGAAGCTTTCTTT
>TRBD1|TRBJ1-1|TRBV2|NA
CASRETGTGRNTEAFF
TGTGCCAGCAGGGAGACCGGGACAGGGAGAAACACTGAAGCTTTCTTT
>TRBD2|TRBJ2-1|TRBV11-2|few
CASSPGTSGGFYNEQFF
TGTGCCAGCAGCCCCGGGACTAGCGGGGGCTTTTACAATGAGCAGTTCTTC
>NA|TRBJ2-1|TRBV4-3|NA
CASSQETRLPWNGQFF
TGCGCCAGCAGCCAAGAGACTAGACTTCCGTGGAATGGGCAGTTCTTC
>NA|TRBJ1-1|TRBV6-1|few
CASSENPGYTEAFF
TGTGCCAGCAGTGAAAACCCCGGGTACACTGAAGCTTTCTTT
>NA|TRBJ2-7|TRBV27|NA
CASSLSISGQDEQYF
TGTGCCAGCAGTTTATCAATTTCTGGGCAGGACGAGCAGTACTTC
>NA|TRBJ1-5|TRBV6-1|few
CASSESGTRINQPQHF
TGTGCCAGCAGTGAATCCGGGACAAGAATCAATCAGCCCCAGCATTTT
>NA|TRBJ2-3|TRBV12-3/TRBV12-4|many
CASSLGSRTDTQYF
TGCGCCAGCAGCCTCGGGAGTAGGACAGATACGCAGTATTTT
>NA|TRBJ2-7|TRBV7-9|many
CASSTYRAYEQYF
TGTGCCAGCAGCACCTACAGAGCCTACGAGCAGTACTTC
>NA|TRBJ2-7|TRBV28|NA
CAGSPRTLSAYEQYF
TGTGCCGGCAGTCCCCGGACCCTGTCGGCCTACGAGCAGTACTTC
>NA|TRBJ2-1|TRBV20-1|few
CSARERIFYNEQFF
TGCAGTGCTAGGGAGAGGATTTTCTACAATGAGCAGTTCTTC
>NA|TRBJ2-7|TRBV7-2|few
CASSLATSTREQYF
TGTGCCAGCAGCTTAGCCACTAGCACGCGAGAGCAGTACTTC
>NA|TRBJ2-1|TRBV12-5|few
CASGPRVEQFF
TGTGCTAGTGGTCCTCGTGTGGAGCAGTTCTTC
>NA|TRBJ2-3|TRBV21-1|NA
CASPRSRAGTDTQYF
TGTGCCAGCCCCAGGAGCAGGGCGGGCACAGATACGCAGTATTTT
>NA|TRBJ1-1|TRBV12-3/TRBV12-4|NA
CASSSNRLGRLNTEAFF
TGTGCCAGCAGTTCCAACCGACTCGGACGGCTGAACACTGAAGCTTTCTTT
>TRBD2|TRBJ2-3|TRBV6-2/TRBV6-3|few
CASSGTSRDTQYF
TGTGCCAGCTCCGGGACTAGCAGGGATACGCAGTATTTT
>NA|TRBJ1-6|TRBV6-6|NA
CASRQDGSYNSPLHF
TGTGCCAGCAGACAAGACGGCTCCTATAATTCACCCCTCCACTTT
>NA|TRBJ1-1|TRBV4-3|few
CASSQDPRREAFF
TGCGCCAGCAGCCAAGATCCTCGGCGGGAAGCTTTCTTT
>NA|TRBJ1-1|TRBV29-1|few
CSVGEAFF
TGCAGCGTTGGGGAAGCTTTCTTT